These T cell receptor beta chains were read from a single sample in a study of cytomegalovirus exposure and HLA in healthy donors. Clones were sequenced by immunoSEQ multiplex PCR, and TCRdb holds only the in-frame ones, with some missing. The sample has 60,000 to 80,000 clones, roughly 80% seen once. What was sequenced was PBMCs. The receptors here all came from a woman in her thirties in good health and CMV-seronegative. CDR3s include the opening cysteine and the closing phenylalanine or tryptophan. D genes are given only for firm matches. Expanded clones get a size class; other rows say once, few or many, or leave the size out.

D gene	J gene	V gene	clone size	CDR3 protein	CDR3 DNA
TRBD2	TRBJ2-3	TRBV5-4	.	CASSFRGTSGGSTDTQYF	TGTGCCAGCAGCTTCCGAGGGACTAGCGGGGGGTCCACAGATACGCAGTATTTT
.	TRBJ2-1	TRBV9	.	CASSPEGGGSSYNEQFF	TGTGCCAGCAGCCCGGAGGGTGGGGGAAGCTCCTACAATGAGCAGTTCTTC
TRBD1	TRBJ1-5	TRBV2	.	CASRVTGKRSQPQHF	TGTGCCAGCAGGGTGACAGGGAAAAGAAGTCAGCCCCAGCATTTT
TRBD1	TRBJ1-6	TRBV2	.	CASSLQGADSPLHF	TGTGCCAGCAGTCTCCAGGGGGCCGATTCACCCCTCCACTTT
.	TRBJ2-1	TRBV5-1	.	CASSLPGMDNEQFF	TGCGCCAGCAGCTTGCCAGGGATGGACAATGAGCAGTTCTTC
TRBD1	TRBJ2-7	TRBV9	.	CASSVEQGAFYEQYF	TGTGCCAGCAGCGTAGAACAGGGGGCGTTCTACGAGCAGTACTTC
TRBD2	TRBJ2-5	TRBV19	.	CASSISAGGQETQYF	TGTGCCAGTAGTATCTCAGCGGGGGGCCAAGAGACCCAGTACTTC
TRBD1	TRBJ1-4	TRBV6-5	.	CASSYTTGVEKLFF	TGTGCCAGCAGTTACACCACAGGGGTTGAAAAACTGTTTTTT
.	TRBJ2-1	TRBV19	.	CASSNDSSSYNEQFF	TGTGCCAGTAGTAATGATTCGAGCTCCTACAATGAGCAGTTCTTC
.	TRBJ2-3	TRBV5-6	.	CASSLGGQSDTQYF	TGTGCCAGCAGCTTGGGCGGCCAATCAGATACGCAGTATTTT
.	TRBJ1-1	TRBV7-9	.	CASSPWQANTEAFF	TGTGCCAGCAGCCCCTGGCAGGCGAACACTGAAGCTTTCTTT
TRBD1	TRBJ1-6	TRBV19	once	CASSIGGQSLHF	TGTGCCAGTAGTATCGGGGGACAGTCCCTCCACTTT
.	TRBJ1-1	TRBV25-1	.	CASSDPGLYTEAFF	TGTGCCAGCAGTGACCCGGGACTCTACACTGAAGCTTTCTTT
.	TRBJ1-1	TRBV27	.	CASSFLGQRNTEAFF	TGTGCCAGCAGTTTTCTCGGACAGAGGAACACTGAAGCTTTCTTT
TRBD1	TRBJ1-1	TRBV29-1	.	CSVGSQGATEAFF	TGCAGCGTTGGATCCCAGGGGGCCACTGAAGCTTTCTTT
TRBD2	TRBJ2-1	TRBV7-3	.	CASSLTARLAGEQFF	TGTGCCAGCAGCTTAACGGCCCGACTAGCGGGTGAGCAGTTCTTC
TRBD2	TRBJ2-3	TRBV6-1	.	CASSAGGSTDTQYF	TGTGCCAGCAGTGCGGGGGGTAGCACAGATACGCAGTATTTT
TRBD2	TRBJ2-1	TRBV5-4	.	CASSLDPGLLSYNEQFF	TGTGCCAGCAGCTTGGACCCGGGACTACTATCCTACAATGAGCAGTTCTTC
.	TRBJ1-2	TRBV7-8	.	CASSLETAFYGYTF	TGTGCCAGCAGCTTAGAGACAGCCTTCTATGGCTACACCTTC
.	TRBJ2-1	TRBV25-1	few	CASSDLASSYNEQFF	TGTGCCAGCAGTGATCTAGCGAGCTCCTACAATGAGCAGTTCTTC
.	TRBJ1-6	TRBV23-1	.	CASDKPPSNSPLHF	TGCGCCAGTGACAAGCCGCCTTCTAATTCACCCCTCCACTTT
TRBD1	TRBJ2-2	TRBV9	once	CASSVGQGAGTGELFF	TGTGCCAGCAGCGTAGGGCAGGGGGCCGGGACCGGGGAGCTGTTTTTT
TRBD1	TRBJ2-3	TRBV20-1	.	CSADRGDTQYF	TGCAGTGCGGACAGGGGGGATACGCAGTATTTT
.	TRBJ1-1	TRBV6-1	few	CASSPARVNTEAFF	TGTGCCAGCAGTCCCGCCCGAGTGAACACTGAAGCTTTCTTT
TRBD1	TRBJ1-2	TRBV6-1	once	CASSELWDGTGGYTF	TGTGCCAGCAGTGAACTTTGGGACGGGACAGGCGGCTACACCTTC
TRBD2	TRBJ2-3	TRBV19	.	CASSILAGVPRSSTDTQYF	TGTGCCAGTAGTATCCTAGCGGGAGTTCCCCGTTCTAGCACAGATACGCAGTATTTT